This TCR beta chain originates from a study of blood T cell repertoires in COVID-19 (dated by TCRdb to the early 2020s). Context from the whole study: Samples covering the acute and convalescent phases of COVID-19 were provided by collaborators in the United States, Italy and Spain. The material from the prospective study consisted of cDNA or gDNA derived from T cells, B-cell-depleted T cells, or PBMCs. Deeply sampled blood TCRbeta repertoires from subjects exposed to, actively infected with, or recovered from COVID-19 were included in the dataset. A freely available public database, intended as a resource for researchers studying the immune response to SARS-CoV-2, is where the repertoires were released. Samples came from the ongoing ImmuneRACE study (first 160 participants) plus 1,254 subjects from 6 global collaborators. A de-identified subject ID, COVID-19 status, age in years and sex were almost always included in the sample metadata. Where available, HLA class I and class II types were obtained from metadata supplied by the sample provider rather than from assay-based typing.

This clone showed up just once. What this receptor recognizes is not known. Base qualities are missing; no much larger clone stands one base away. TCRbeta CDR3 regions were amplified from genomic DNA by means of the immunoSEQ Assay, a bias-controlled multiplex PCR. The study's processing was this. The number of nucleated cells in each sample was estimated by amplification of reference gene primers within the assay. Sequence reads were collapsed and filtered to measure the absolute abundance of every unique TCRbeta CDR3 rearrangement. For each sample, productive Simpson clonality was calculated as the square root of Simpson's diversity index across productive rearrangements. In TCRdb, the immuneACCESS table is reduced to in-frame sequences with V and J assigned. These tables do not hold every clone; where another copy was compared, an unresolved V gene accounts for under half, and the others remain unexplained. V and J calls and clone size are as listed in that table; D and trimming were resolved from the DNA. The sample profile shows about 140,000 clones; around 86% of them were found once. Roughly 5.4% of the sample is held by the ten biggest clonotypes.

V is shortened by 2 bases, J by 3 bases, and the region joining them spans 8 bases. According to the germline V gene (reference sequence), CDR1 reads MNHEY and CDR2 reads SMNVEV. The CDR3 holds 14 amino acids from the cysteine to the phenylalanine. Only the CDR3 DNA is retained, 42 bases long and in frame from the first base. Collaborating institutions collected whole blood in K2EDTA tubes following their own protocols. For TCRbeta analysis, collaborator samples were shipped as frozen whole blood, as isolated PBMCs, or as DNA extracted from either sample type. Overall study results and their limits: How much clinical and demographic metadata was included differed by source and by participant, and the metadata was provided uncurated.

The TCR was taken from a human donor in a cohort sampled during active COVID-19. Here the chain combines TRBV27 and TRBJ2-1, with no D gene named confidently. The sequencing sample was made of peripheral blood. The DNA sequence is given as TGTGCCAGCAGTTTAGGTACTCTCTACAATGAGCAGTTCTTC. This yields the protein CASSLGTLYNEQFF.